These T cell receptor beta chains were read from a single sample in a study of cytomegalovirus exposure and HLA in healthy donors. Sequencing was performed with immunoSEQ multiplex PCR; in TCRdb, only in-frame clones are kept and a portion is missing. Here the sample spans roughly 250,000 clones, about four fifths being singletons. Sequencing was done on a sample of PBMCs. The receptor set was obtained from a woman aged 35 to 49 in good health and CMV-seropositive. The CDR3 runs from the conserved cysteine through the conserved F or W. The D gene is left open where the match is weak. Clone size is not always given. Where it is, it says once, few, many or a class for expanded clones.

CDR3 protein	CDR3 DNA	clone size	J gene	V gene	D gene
CASSIDSGIGYGKLFF	TGTGCCAGTAGTATAGACTCGGGGATCGGATATGGAAAACTGTTTTTT	.	TRBJ1-4	TRBV19	.
CSGTGGYGYTF	TGCAGTGGGACAGGTGGCTATGGCTACACCTTC	.	TRBJ1-2	TRBV20-1	TRBD1
CASSLEGIQPQHF	TGTGCCAGCAGCTTAGAGGGGATTCAGCCCCAGCATTTT	.	TRBJ1-5	TRBV7-2	.
CASSLIFGTGNQPQHF	TGTGCCAGCAGCTTAATCTTCGGGACAGGCAATCAGCCCCAGCATTTT	.	TRBJ1-5	TRBV7-9	TRBD1
CASSSADRGNTGELFF	TGTGCCAGCAGCTCGGCGGACAGAGGGAACACCGGGGAGCTGTTTTTT	.	TRBJ2-2	TRBV11-1	.
CASTGGFREQYF	TGTGCCAGCACCGGAGGGTTTCGCGAGCAGTACTTC	.	TRBJ2-7	TRBV2	.
CASSLISLAGAGVYEQYF	TGTGCCAGCAGCTTAATATCTTTAGCGGGAGCCGGGGTGTATGAGCAGTACTTC	.	TRBJ2-7	TRBV7-6	TRBD2
CASSMSGTTSGNTIYF	TGTGCCAGTAGTATGTCCGGGACAACCTCTGGAAACACCATATATTTT	.	TRBJ1-3	TRBV19	.
CASSFLQGDTEAFF	TGTGCCAGCAGCTTTTTACAGGGTGACACTGAAGCTTTCTTT	.	TRBJ1-1	TRBV12-1	.
CASSPGRLGYEQYF	TGTGCCAGCTCACCGGGGAGACTAGGTTACGAGCAGTACTTC	.	TRBJ2-7	TRBV18	.
CAWIRRMTAFF	TGTGCCTGGATAAGGAGAATGACGGCTTTCTTT	once	TRBJ1-1	TRBV30	.
CSVPYLGANYGYTF	TGCAGCGTGCCTTACCTGGGAGCTAACTATGGCTACACCTTC	.	TRBJ1-2	TRBV29-1	.
CATSRDSQGSGEQYF	TGTGCCACCAGCAGAGATTCCCAAGGCTCGGGCGAGCAGTACTTC	.	TRBJ2-7	TRBV15	.
CASSQKTGNEQFF	TGCGCCAGCAGCCAAAAAACTGGCAATGAGCAGTTCTTC	.	TRBJ2-1	TRBV4-3	.
CASSSRVNSGYTF	TGTGCCAGCAGCTCCAGGGTAAACAGTGGCTACACCTTC	few	TRBJ1-2	TRBV14	.
CASSRRQGDFEAFF	TGTGCCAGTAGTCGTCGACAGGGAGACTTTGAAGCTTTCTTT	.	TRBJ1-1	TRBV19	TRBD1
CAISESSGVTDTQYF	TGTGCCATCAGTGAGTCATCGGGGGTCACAGATACGCAGTATTTT	.	TRBJ2-3	TRBV10-3	.
CASRSAGAFVGETQYF	TGTGCCAGCAGGTCAGCGGGTGCGTTTGTCGGGGAGACCCAGTACTTC	.	TRBJ2-5	TRBV28	.
CASSPQGYEQYF	TGTGCCAGCAGCCCCCAGGGCTACGAGCAGTACTTC	.	TRBJ2-7	TRBV14	.
CASSVAQGALSYNEQFF	TGTGCCAGCAGCGTAGCACAGGGGGCACTCTCCTACAATGAGCAGTTCTTC	.	TRBJ2-1	TRBV9	TRBD1
CATRRGLAGQETQYF	TGCGCCACTCGAAGGGGGCTAGCGGGACAAGAGACCCAGTACTTC	.	TRBJ2-5	TRBV5-1	TRBD2
CASSIAFGQGANNEQFF	TGTGCCAGTAGTATAGCGTTTGGACAGGGGGCGAATAATGAGCAGTTCTTC	.	TRBJ2-1	TRBV19	TRBD1
CASSDSSGGLYEQYF	TGTGCCAGCAGCGATTCTTCCGGGGGTCTGTACGAGCAGTACTTC	.	TRBJ2-7	TRBV2	.
CASSLPLSGNEQFF	TGCGCCAGCAGCTTGCCCCTTAGCGGCAATGAGCAGTTCTTC	.	TRBJ2-1	TRBV5-1	.
CAWSPQVWANTEAFF	TGTGCCTGGAGTCCTCAGGTGTGGGCGAACACTGAAGCTTTCTTT	.	TRBJ1-1	TRBV30	.
CASTKLAGGSTGELFF	TGCGCCAGCACCAAACTAGCGGGAGGGTCCACCGGGGAGCTGTTTTTT	few	TRBJ2-2	TRBV4-3	TRBD2
CASTTQGFEYNEQFF	TGTGCCAGCACCACTCAGGGATTTGAATACAATGAGCAGTTCTTC	.	TRBJ2-1	TRBV2	.
CATSSLAGGSEQFF	TGTGCCACCAGCAGCTTAGCGGGGGGGAGTGAGCAGTTCTTC	.	TRBJ2-1	TRBV15	TRBD2
CASSPYAQGPGRNTIYF	TGTGCCAGCTCACCATATGCGCAGGGGCCGGGAAGAAACACCATATATTTT	.	TRBJ1-3	TRBV18	.
CASSRQEANYGYTF	TGTGCCAGCTCACGACAGGAGGCGAACTATGGCTACACCTTC	.	TRBJ1-2	TRBV18	.
CASSKDRGFNEQYF	TGTGCCAGCAGCAAGGACAGGGGTTTCAACGAGCAGTACTTC	.	TRBJ2-7	TRBV2	TRBD1
CASSRQGTQNIQYF	TGTGCCAGCAGCCGACAGGGGACGCAAAACATTCAGTACTTC	.	TRBJ2-4	TRBV25-1	TRBD1
CASRGDRLQETQYF	TGTGCCAGCAGGGGCGACAGATTGCAAGAGACCCAGTACTTC	.	TRBJ2-5	TRBV28	.
CASSQVSTEQFF	TGCGCCAGCAGCCAAGTTAGCACCGAGCAGTTCTTC	.	TRBJ2-1	TRBV4-3	.
CAWSVMRNEKLFF	TGTGCCTGGAGTGTAATGAGGAATGAAAAACTGTTTTTT	.	TRBJ1-4	TRBV30	.
CASSSSGSSYNEQFF	TGTGCCAGCAGCTCTAGCGGTAGCTCCTACAATGAGCAGTTCTTC	.	TRBJ2-1	TRBV11-2	TRBD2
CASSSSPGGSLMMNTEAFF	TGTGCCAGCAGTTCTTCCCCAGGGGGCTCCTTGATGATGAACACTGAAGCTTTCTTT	few	TRBJ1-1	TRBV9	TRBD1
CASSIDGNTGELFF	TGTGCCAGTAGTATAGACGGGAACACCGGGGAGCTGTTTTTT	.	TRBJ2-2	TRBV19	.
CASSGTGGWAGELFF	TGTGCCAGCAGCGGGACAGGGGGATGGGCCGGGGAGCTGTTTTTT	.	TRBJ2-2	TRBV7-9	TRBD1
CASSASGSFTDTQYF	TGTGCCAGCAGCGCTAGCGGGAGTTTTACAGATACGCAGTATTTT	.	TRBJ2-3	TRBV7-9	TRBD2
CASSQEWLAGAREQYF	TGTGCCAGCAGCCAAGAGTGGCTAGCGGGAGCACGGGAGCAGTACTTC	.	TRBJ2-7	TRBV14	TRBD2
CASSFAGQGATNEQFF	TGTGCCAGCAGTTTCGCCGGACAGGGGGCTACGAATGAGCAGTTCTTC	.	TRBJ2-1	TRBV28	TRBD1